These 15 T cell receptor beta chains came from one sample sequenced in a study of shared clonotypes between healthy human individuals (TCRdb year 2020). The library was produced with the immunoSEQ multiplex PCR assay. TCRdb holds this immuneACCESS table with in-frame rearrangements only. Some clones are missing; in checked studies, unresolved V genes explain under half, and the rest has no known cause. The sample records around 2.3 million clones, approximately 94% of which are singletons. The ten largest clonotypes hold roughly 0.13% of the sample. The source material was naive CD4+ T cells sorted from blood. The intended sense of this specimen's cell subset or site label: CD45RA+ positively selected. These receptors were collected from a young man in good health.

The chain joins TRBV28 to TRBJ1-3; D might be TRBD1 (5 bases). The CDR3 totals 17 residues. Looked up from germline, CDR1 is MDHEN and CDR2 is SYDVKM. V was cut by 2 bases and J by 0 bases, with 14 bases left in between. The CDR3 DNA is TGTGCCAGCAGTTTAAGCGCAGGGCCCCCCTCTGGAAACACCATATATTTT. Protein: CASSLSAGPPSGNTIYF. The whole variable domain, remainder taken from reference TRBV28 and TRBJ1-3, is DVKVTQSSRYLVKRTGEKVFLECVQDMDHENMFWYRQDPGLGLRLIYFSYDVKMKEKGDIPEGYSVSREKKERFSLILESASTNQTSMYLCASSLSAGPPSGNTIYFGEGSWLTVV.

J is TRBJ2-1 and V is TRBV7-8; D is possibly TRBD2 (8 bases). The CDR3 runs 19 residues. CDR1 and CDR2 (germline): SGHVS, FQNEAQ. V was trimmed by 5 bases and J by 4 bases, leaving 27 bases between them. The CDR3 bases are TGTGCCAGCAGCCCAGGGGGGTGGACTAGCCCCAAAGCTTACAATGAGCAGTTCTTC. The encoded protein is CASSPGGWTSPKAYNEQFF.

As concerns this clone: Different DNA sequences within this sample yield the same CDR3. The chain recombines TRBV25-1 with TRBJ2-1; D may match TRBD1 or TRBD2 (5 bases each). CDR1 is MGHDK and CDR2 is SYGVNS in the germline V gene. This CDR3 spans 13 amino acids. Trimming removed 1 base from V and 6 bases from J, with 7 bases in between. CDR3 loop: CASSESGGNEQFF. The CDR3 DNA reads as TGTGCCAGCAGTGAATCTGGGGGCAATGAGCAGTTCTTC.

This chain connects TRBV2 to TRBJ2-7, with 7 positions matching TRBD1. Germline assignment: CDR1 SNHLY and CDR2 FYNNEI. V shed 8 bases, J shed 2 bases, and the junction held 6 bases outside the gene matches. This CDR3 is built from 13 residues. DNA of the CDR3: TGTGCCAGCCGGTCGACAGGGACCTACGAGCAGTACTTC. This gives the protein CASRSTGTYEQYF.

This chain connects TRBV25-1 to TRBJ1-3, with 12 bases fitting TRBD1. CDR1 is MGHDK and CDR2 is SYGVNS in the germline V gene. This CDR3 is 17 amino acids long. With V trimmed by 6 bases and J by 1 base, 7 bases remained unmatched. The CDR3 sequence is CASRAPGQGASGNTIYF. CDR3 DNA: TGTGCCAGCAGAGCACCGGGACAGGGGGCTTCTGGAAACACCATATATTTT.

This clone was observed a single time. This chain uses TRBV5-1 with TRBJ2-5; tentatively, D is TRBD2 (7 bases). The CDR3 loop spans 15 amino acids. The ends were cut back, 0 bases at V and 2 bases at J, with 11 bases in the middle. Germline V gene sequence: CDR1 SGHRS, CDR2 YFSETQ. The CDR3, as DNA: TGCGCCAGCAGCTTGGGACGGGGGGCTCAAGAGACCCAGTACTTC. The encoded protein is CASSLGRGAQETQYF.

The chain uses TRBV7-8 and TRBJ2-7; 9 bases agree with TRBD1. Germline V lookup: CDR1 SGHVS, CDR2 FQNEAQ. Unmatched junction bases numbered 8, after V lost 6 bases and J lost 2 bases. This CDR3 has 15 residues. The CDR3 loop reads CASSLRGQGTYEQYF. Here the CDR3 DNA reads TGTGCCAGCAGTCTCCGGGGACAGGGTACCTACGAGCAGTACTTC.

Here the CDR3 reads CASSLQYSSSYNEQFF. CDR3 bases: TGTGCCAGCAGTTTACAGTACAGTAGCTCCTACAATGAGCAGTTCTTC. The V call is TRBV27, the J call TRBJ2-1; D is unresolved. This CDR3 is 16 amino acids long. Germline V gene lookup returns CDR1 MNHEY and CDR2 SMNVEV (reference sequence). Trimming left V 2 bases short and J 0 bases short, with 11 bases between.

V gene TRBV7-2 combines with J gene TRBJ2-5, with D hard to call. The V gene's germline CDR1 is SGHTA and CDR2 FQGNSA. The CDR3 sequence is 15 residues long. The ends were cut back, 2 bases at V and 4 bases at J, with 14 bases in the middle. The DNA for the CDR3 is TGTGCCAGCAGCTTATCGTTCGTAGTATTAGAGACCCAGTACTTC. It codes for CASSLSFVVLETQYF.

V and J are TRBV25-1 and TRBJ1-5; TRBD1 is a possible D gene (5 bases). This CDR3 has 16 residues. Germline CDR1 is MGHDK and CDR2 is SYGVNS. V lost 3 bases and J 2 bases, leaving 14 bases between the germline ends. CDR3 in amino acids: CASSELGEVGNQPQHF. DNA for the CDR3: TGTGCCAGCAGTGAGTTAGGGGAGGTGGGCAATCAGCCCCAGCATTTT. Full variable domain (outside the CDR3, taken from reference TRBV25-1 and TRBJ1-5): EADIYQTPRYLVIGTGKKITLECSQTMGHDKMYWYQQDPGMELHLIHYSYGVNSTEKGDLSSESTVSRIRTEHFPLTLESARPSHTSQYLCASSELGEVGNQPQHFGDGTRLSIL.

The chain couples TRBV7-9 to TRBJ2-7; 11 bases match TRBD1. Unmatched junction bases numbered 13, after V lost 2 bases and J lost 7 bases. The germline gives CDR1 SEHNR, CDR2 FQNEAQ (reference sequence). The CDR3 totals 17 residues. The CDR3 loop reads CASSLLTPDRGRREQYF. As DNA, the CDR3 is TGTGCCAGCAGCTTACTGACCCCGGACAGGGGGCGAAGAGAGCAGTACTTC.

This sequence joins TRBV2 and TRBJ1-5, with a tentative D call TRBD1 (5 bases). V lost 3 bases, J lost 5 bases, and 11 bases lay in between. This CDR3 spans 14 amino acids. From germline, CDR1 is SNHLY and CDR2 FYNNEI. Here the CDR3 reads CASSDKGRYQPQHF. CDR3 DNA: TGTGCCAGCAGTGATAAGGGGCGCTATCAGCCCCAGCATTTT.

Turning to this clone: Other nucleotide sequences in the sample specify the same CDR3. The chain recombines TRBV10-1 with TRBJ2-3; D is unclear. Trimming removed 3 bases at V and 6 bases at J, with 10 bases between. The CDR3 length is 13 residues. CDR1 and CDR2 (germline): WNHNN, SYGVQD (reference sequence). CDR3 coding DNA: TGCGCCAGCAGTGAAGGGTTGGCGGATACGCAGTATTTT. This sequence encodes CASSEGLADTQYF.

This chain links TRBV11-2 with TRBJ1-1; unclear D gene. Germline-derived CDR1 and CDR2 are SGHAT and FQNNGV. Trimming took 0 bases from V and 3 from J, leaving 8 bases between them. The CDR3 is made up of 14 amino acids. CDR3 nucleotides: TGTGCCAGCAGCTTAGAGGGCAGACACACTGAAGCTTTCTTT. Translating gives CASSLEGRHTEAFF.

The chain carries TRBV25-1 and TRBJ2-7, with TRBD2 as a possible D gene (5 bases). Germline CDR1 reads MGHDK; CDR2 reads SYGVNS. This CDR3 contains 12 residues. The V and J ends lost 5 bases and 3 bases respectively, with 8 bases between them. In DNA form, the CDR3 reads TGTGCCAGCAGTTTCGCGGGCTACGAGCAGTACTTC. This sequence encodes CASSFAGYEQYF.